The 15 T cell receptor beta chains below come from one sample, sequenced in a study of blood T cell repertoires in COVID-19. Using immunoSEQ multiplex PCR, the repertoire was profiled, and TCRdb retains in-frame clones only, with some absent. The data show fewer than 300,000 clones, roughly 84% seen once. Source material: peripheral blood. These receptors were collected from a woman under 30 with acute or convalescent COVID-19.

The chain joins TRBV15 to TRBJ2-2; D uncertain. The germline gives CDR1 LNHNV, CDR2 YYDKDF (reference sequence). The CDR3 is 16 amino acids. V lost 5 bases, J lost 0 bases, and 13 bases lay in between. As DNA, the CDR3 is TGTGCCACCAGCGGTAGGCGGAGCCCGAACACCGGGGAGCTGTTTTTT. Translating it yields CATSGRRSPNTGELFF.

The chain recombines TRBV7-2 with TRBJ2-1, with 12 bases fitting TRBD2. This CDR3 contains 15 residues. V trimming: 2 bases; J trimming: 9 bases; junction bases outside the gene matches: 5. Germline V gene sequence: CDR1 SGHTA, CDR2 FQGNSA. This CDR3 reads CASSLYGLAGTEQFF. The CDR3 DNA sequence: TGTGCCAGCAGCTTATACGGACTAGCGGGAACTGAGCAGTTCTTC.

V is TRBV5-8 and J is TRBJ2-7, with 9 bases aligning to TRBD1. This CDR3 region has 16 residues. Germline CDR1 is SGHTS and CDR2 is YDEGEE. Losses at the gene ends were 5 bases for V and 4 bases for J; bases not matched to a gene: 13. CDR3 sequence: CASSYIPGQGGYEQYF. The CDR3 DNA reads as TGTGCCAGCAGTTATATACCGGGACAGGGAGGATACGAGCAGTACTTC.

The gene calls are TRBV19 and TRBJ2-1; the D gene is possibly TRBD1 (6 bases). Germline CDR1 LNHDA, CDR2 SQIVND (reference sequence). The V end was cut by 6 bases, the J end by 10 bases, with 10 bases between. The CDR3 length is 11 residues. This chain's CDR3 is CASSPDREQFF. The CDR3 nucleotides read TGTGCCAGTAGCCCAGACAGGGAGCAGTTCTTC.

For this clone: The same CDR3 arises from other DNA sequences in this sample as well. The chain combines TRBV6-1 with TRBJ1-5, with D perhaps TRBD1 (6 bases). The CDR3 consists of 14 residues. The germline V gene has CDR1 MNHNS and CDR2 SASEGT. V lost 1 base to trimming and J lost 6 bases, with 10 bases between them. CDR3 protein: CASSEGGGGQPQHF. The CDR3 DNA sequence: TGTGCCAGCAGTGAAGGAGGGGGGGGTCAGCCCCAGCATTTT.

This rearrangement joins TRBV2 to TRBJ2-6; no clear D. Germline V gene data show CDR1 as SNHLY and CDR2 as FYNNEI. The CDR3 runs 16 residues. The V end lost 3 bases, the J end lost 0 bases, and 9 bases lay between the germline ends. The CDR3 sequence is CASSDGVSSGANVLTF. The CDR3 DNA reads TGTGCCAGCAGTGACGGTGTGAGCTCTGGGGCCAACGTCCTGACTTTC.

The V call is TRBV5-1, the J call TRBJ1-6; D unresolved. Germline CDR1 is SGHRS and CDR2 is YFSETQ. V lost 3 bases and J 7 bases, leaving 8 bases between the germline ends. This CDR3 has 13 amino acids. Here the CDR3 reads CASSSTGNSPLHF. The DNA of the CDR3 is TGCGCCAGCAGCTCGACGGGGAATTCACCCCTCCACTTT.

The rearrangement joins TRBV7-9 to TRBJ2-1, with 10 bases matching TRBD1. Germline CDR1 is SEHNR and CDR2 is FQNEAQ (reference sequence). The J segment lost 5 bases and the V segment lost 4 bases, leaving 17 bases of the junction unmatched. The CDR3 consists of 19 residues. The CDR3 loop is CASSSPWGQGKPLDNEQFF. The CDR3 region has the DNA TGTGCCAGCAGCTCGCCTTGGGGACAGGGGAAACCCCTTGACAATGAGCAGTTCTTC.

This sequence joins TRBV7-9 and TRBJ2-7; possibly TRBD1 for D (6 bases). Per germline, CDR1 SEHNR and CDR2 FQNEAQ (reference sequence). Trimming stripped 5 bases from V and 3 bases from J, with 20 bases between. CDR3 length: 16 amino acids. The CDR3 is CASSPRTVPRLYEQYF. The CDR3 nucleotides read TGTGCCAGCAGCCCTAGGACAGTCCCAAGGCTCTACGAGCAGTACTTC.

V gene TRBV28 combines with J gene TRBJ2-1; D ambiguous. The germline V gene encodes CDR1 MDHEN and CDR2 SYDVKM. The CDR3 length is 20 residues. V lost 4 bases to trimming and J lost 1 base, with 26 bases between them. CDR3 bases: TGTGCCAGCAGTTCCTTACCCACTAACCGCGCAAGCTGGTCCTACAATGAGCAGTTCTTC. This translates into CASSSLPTNRASWSYNEQFF.

Notes on this clone: Other DNA sequences in the sample encode the same CDR3. V usage is TRBV3-1 (or the pseudogene TRBV3-2) and J usage is TRBJ1-2, with D maybe TRBD1 (6 bases). The germline V and J ends were trimmed by 0 bases and 4 bases, with 6 bases remaining between them. CDR3 length: 13 residues. Germline values: CDR1 LGHDT, CDR2 YNNKEL (reference sequence). In DNA, the CDR3 is TGTGCCAGCAGCCAAGAAGGGGGCTATGGCTACACCTTC. Translation gives CASSQEGGYGYTF.

The V call is TRBV14, the J call TRBJ2-3; tentative D call: TRBD1 (6 bases). The germline gives CDR1 SGHDN, CDR2 FVKESK. The V end was cut by 0 bases, the J end by 3 bases, with 13 bases between. The CDR3 covers 16 residues. The CDR3 region is CASSQDPSRGTDTQYF. In nucleotides, the CDR3 is TGTGCCAGCAGCCAAGATCCCTCAAGGGGGACAGATACGCAGTATTTT.

The rearrangement links TRBV6-4 to TRBJ2-1, with 8 bases fitting TRBD2. The trim removed 3 bases at V and 7 bases at J, leaving 11 bases unmatched. In germline, CDR1 is MRHNA, CDR2 SNTAGT. This CDR3 has 16 amino acids. CDR3 sequence: CASSEKWAGGGNEQFF. CDR3 DNA sequence: TGTGCCAGCAGTGAGAAATGGGCGGGAGGTGGAAATGAGCAGTTCTTC.

V and J are TRBV10-3 and TRBJ1-3, with D uncertain. V shed 6 bases and J shed 0 bases, with 6 bases lying between them. The CDR3 consists of 13 residues. Germline V gives CDR1 ENHRY, CDR2 SYGVKD. The CDR3 reads CAIRRSSGNTIYF. CDR3 nucleotide sequence: TGTGCCATCAGGCGGTCCTCTGGAAACACCATATATTTT.

The CDR3 DNA reads as TGTGCCAGCAGCGACCCTCTGGGGGGGATCTATGGCTACACCTTC. Protein: CASSDPLGGIYGYTF. The rearrangement links TRBV2 to TRBJ1-2, with D perhaps matching TRBD1 (5 bases). This CDR3 comprises 15 residues. CDR1 and CDR2 from the germline V gene are SNHLY and FYNNEI. Trimming cost V 6 bases and J 4 bases, with 18 bases left between them. The complete variable domain, with remaining parts taken from reference TRBV2 and TRBJ1-2, reads EPEVTQTPSHQVTQMGQEVILRCVPISNHLYFYWYRQILGQKVEFLVSFYNNEISEKSEIFDDQFSVERPDGSNFTLKIRSTKLEDSAMYFCASSDPLGGIYGYTFGSGTRLTVV.